The 20 T cell receptor beta chains reported below all come from one sample, sequenced in a study of blood T cell repertoires in COVID-19. Assay: immunoSEQ multiplex PCR; the TCRdb copy retains only in-frame clones and omits some. Found here are 65,000 to 70,000 clones, roughly 92% of them singletons; the top ten hold less than 3.5%. Sequencing was performed on peripheral blood. The receptors were sampled from a man aged 65 to 85 with active COVID-19.

The V and J genes are TRBV19 and TRBJ1-6; D is possibly TRBD1 (5 bases). Germline V CDR1 and CDR2: LNHDA, SQIVND (reference sequence). The CDR3 contains 14 residues. With 7 bases removed from V and 8 bases from J, the gap between germline ends came to 15 bases. CDR3 protein: CASTTMRGDSPLHF. In DNA, the CDR3 is TGTGCCAGTACCACGATGCGGGGGGATTCACCCCTCCACTTT.

The CDR3 region has the DNA TGTGCCAGTAGTATAGAAAGGACAGGGGTTAGGACAGATACGCAGTATTTT. Protein sequence: CASSIERTGVRTDTQYF. This rearrangement joins TRBV19 to TRBJ2-3; TRBD1 agrees at 9 bases. Germline-derived CDR1 and CDR2 are LNHDA and SQIVND (reference sequence). The CDR3 sequence is 17 residues long. V shed 0 bases and J 3 bases; nucleotides not matched to a gene: 7.

This chain connects TRBV6-5 to TRBJ1-1; D uncertain. The CDR3 has 15 residues. Trimming stripped 6 bases from V and 1 base from J, with 15 bases between. Germline V CDR1 and CDR2: MNHEY, SVGAGI. The CDR3 DNA reads as TGTGCCAGCAGGCGCCCGAGTGCTGGGAACACTGAAGCTTTCTTT. Protein sequence: CASRRPSAGNTEAFF.

The chain combines TRBV21-1 with TRBJ2-2; TRBD1, the table's D call, lacks a check against the DNA. TRBV21-1 is assigned pseudogene status. This CDR3 is built from 19 residues. For the CDR3, the DNA is TGTGCCAGCAGCAAGGCTAAGGCGTGGGACAGGAGCTCACCCGGGGAGCTGTTTTTT. Amino acids: CASSKAKAWDRSSPGELFF.

The chain links TRBV18 to TRBJ2-3; TRBD1 aligns across 10 bases. This CDR3 is built from 15 residues. Unmatched junction bases numbered 5, after V lost 3 bases and J lost 5 bases. Germline V gene sequence: CDR1 KGHSH, CDR2 LQKENI. The CDR3 sequence: CASSPGQGLVDTQYF. CDR3 nucleotides: TGTGCCAGCTCACCGGGACAGGGGTTGGTAGATACGCAGTATTTT.

The gene calls are TRBV28 and TRBJ1-4, with D unresolved. V was clipped by 5 bases and J by 5 bases, with 6 bases between them. CDR3 length equals 12 residues. Per germline, CDR1 MDHEN and CDR2 SYDVKM. In DNA form, the CDR3 reads TGTGCCAGCAGTCCCGGGAATGAAAAACTGTTTTTT. It codes for CASSPGNEKLFF. Based on the CDR3 plus reference TRBV28 and TRBJ1-4, the full variable domain is DVKVTQSSRYLVKRTGEKVFLECVQDMDHENMFWYRQDPGLGLRLIYFSYDVKMKEKGDIPEGYSVSREKKERFSLILESASTNQTSMYLCASSPGNEKLFFGSGTQLSVL.

The chain carries TRBV25-1 and TRBJ2-5, with 7 bases fitting TRBD1. Germline V gene lookup returns CDR1 MGHDK and CDR2 SYGVNS. The CDR3 length is 13 residues. V dropped 4 bases and J dropped 3; count of bases not matched to a gene: 2. CDR3: CASSGQGKETQYF. The DNA of the CDR3 is TGTGCCAGCAGTGGACAGGGTAAAGAGACCCAGTACTTC.

V usage is TRBV9 and J usage is TRBJ2-1; TRBD2 matches at 13 bases. This CDR3 is built from 20 residues. J was trimmed by 8 bases and V by 4 bases; bases with no gene match: 21. The germline gives CDR1 SGDLS, CDR2 YYNGEE. CDR3: CASSNNPGTETSGGADEQFF. DNA for the CDR3: TGTGCCAGCAGCAACAACCCCGGGACAGAAACTAGCGGGGGGGCGGATGAGCAGTTCTTC.

The J gene is TRBJ2-5, the V gene TRBV24-1; 7 bases are shared with TRBD1. J gave up 1 base and V 3 bases, and 7 bases lay outside the gene matches. CDR1 and CDR2 (germline): KGHDR, SFDVKD. CDR3 length: 16 amino acids. The CDR3 region is CATSDGDSHLQETQYF. Written as DNA, the CDR3 is TGTGCCACCAGTGATGGGGACAGCCATCTCCAAGAGACCCAGTACTTC.

The genes are TRBV2 and TRBJ2-7, with 10 nucleotides matching TRBD1. Germline V gene data show CDR1 as SNHLY and CDR2 as FYNNEI. J gave up 2 bases and V 10 bases, and 5 bases lay outside the gene matches. The CDR3 has 13 amino acids. The CDR3 loop is CATVDRGAYEQYF. CDR3 nucleotide sequence: TGTGCCACCGTGGACAGGGGGGCCTACGAGCAGTACTTC.

The rearrangement links TRBV6-5 to TRBJ1-1, with D possibly being TRBD1 (6 bases). V lost 2 bases and J 7 bases, leaving 8 bases between the germline ends. This CDR3 has 12 amino acids. Germline CDR1 MNHEY, CDR2 SVGAGI. CDR3 region: CASSYVQGEAFF. CDR3 DNA: TGTGCCAGCAGTTACGTACAGGGTGAAGCTTTCTTT.

The chain's CDR3 is CASSSSTGLIGTIYF. CDR3 bases: TGTGCCAGTAGCAGTTCGACAGGTCTCATCGGCACCATATATTTT. This chain connects TRBV19 to TRBJ1-3, with D perhaps matching TRBD1 (6 bases). The CDR3 spans 15 residues. The germline V gene encodes CDR1 LNHDA and CDR2 SQIVND (reference sequence). V lost 6 bases, J lost 9 bases, and 21 bases lay in between.

In this sample, this clone turned up once. J is TRBJ1-2 and V is TRBV7-2; D not resolved. This CDR3 region has 14 residues. Germline-derived CDR1 and CDR2 are SGHTA and FQGNSA. Trimming took off 1 base at V and 2 bases at J, with 8 bases between the two ends. CDR3 in DNA: TGTGCCAGCAGCTTAGGCAGCGTCAACTATGGCTACACCTTC. Residues: CASSLGSVNYGYTF.

V gene TRBV7-2 combines with J gene TRBJ2-3; 12 bases align to TRBD2. There are 16 residues in the CDR3. From germline, CDR1 is SGHTA and CDR2 FQGNSA. Losses at the gene ends were 5 bases for V and 1 base for J; bases not matched to a gene: 4. CDR3 amino acids: CASSLRLAGGTDTQYF. The CDR3, as DNA: TGTGCCAGCAGCCTCAGACTAGCGGGGGGCACAGATACGCAGTATTTT.

This clone was detected only once. The chain links TRBV24-1 to TRBJ2-4; D is uncertain. Germline CDR1 reads KGHDR; CDR2 reads SFDVKD. The CDR3 consists of 16 residues. V dropped 3 bases and J dropped 1 base, with 12 bases sitting between them. CDR3 nucleotide sequence: TGTGCCACCAGTGATCATACTTCAAGCGCCAAAAACATTCAGTACTTC. As protein: CATSDHTSSAKNIQYF.

This clone has more than one count but fewer than ten. The CDR3 DNA reads TGTGCCAGCAGCGTAGAGGGTGCGGGGGGACATTACAATGAGCAGTTCTTC. It yields the protein CASSVEGAGGHYNEQFF. The rearrangement links TRBV9 to TRBJ2-1, with 8 bases matching TRBD2. Germline V CDR1 and CDR2: SGDLS, YYNGEE. Germline trimming cut 0 bases from V and 4 bases from J; bases unmatched to any gene: 9. This CDR3 region has 17 residues.

This clone was detected once. The rearrangement uses TRBV19 and TRBJ2-2; 12 positions agree with TRBD2. Germline assignment: CDR1 LNHDA and CDR2 SQIVND (reference sequence). CDR3 size: 14 residues. J gave up 3 bases and V 8 bases, and 1 base lay outside the gene matches. The DNA of the CDR3 is TGTGCCAGTCGGACTAGCGGGGACACCGGGGAGCTGTTTTTT. Its translation: CASRTSGDTGELFF.

V gene TRBV9 combines with J gene TRBJ2-2, with 7 bases lining up with TRBD2. The CDR3 is 15 amino acids. The ends lost 2 bases at V and 1 base at J; junction bases unmatched: 2. Germline CDR1 SGDLS, CDR2 YYNGEE. CDR3 loop: CASSVASGNTGELFF. The CDR3 DNA is TGTGCCAGCAGCGTGGCTAGCGGGAACACCGGGGAGCTGTTTTTT.

The chain links TRBV5-8 to TRBJ2-5, with D possibly TRBD1 on 5 matching bases. The CDR3 has 12 residues. V was pared by 0 bases and J by 9 bases, with 9 bases between. Per the germline V gene, CDR1 is SGHTS and CDR2 is YDEGEE. The CDR3 is CASSLVKTAQYF. In DNA form, the CDR3 reads TGTGCCAGCAGCTTGGTTAAGACAGCCCAGTACTTC.

This rearrangement joins TRBV12-3 or TRBV12-4 to TRBJ2-1, with 7 bases lining up with TRBD1. The J segment lost 10 bases and the V segment lost 6 bases, leaving 6 bases of the junction unmatched. This CDR3 is built from 12 residues. The CDR3 loop is CASRTGSVEQFF. As DNA, the CDR3 is TGTGCCAGCAGGACAGGGTCTGTAGAGCAGTTCTTC.